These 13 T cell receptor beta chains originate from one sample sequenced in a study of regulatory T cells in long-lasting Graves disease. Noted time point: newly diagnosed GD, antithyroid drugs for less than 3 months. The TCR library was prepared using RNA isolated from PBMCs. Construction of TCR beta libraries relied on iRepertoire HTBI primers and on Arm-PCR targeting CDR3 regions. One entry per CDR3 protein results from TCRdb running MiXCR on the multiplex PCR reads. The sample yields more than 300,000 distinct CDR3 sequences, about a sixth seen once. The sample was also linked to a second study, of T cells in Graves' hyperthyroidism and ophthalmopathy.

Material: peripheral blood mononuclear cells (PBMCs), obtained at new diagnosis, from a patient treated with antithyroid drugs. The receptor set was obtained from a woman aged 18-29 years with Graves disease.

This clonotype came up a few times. The DNA of the CDR3 is TGTGCCAGCCAACCCCTTTTGCAGCCCCAGCATTTT. Residues: CASQPLLQPQHF. This rearrangement joins TRBV6-1 to TRBJ1-5; D is undetermined. The germline gives CDR1 MNHNS, CDR2 SASEGT. With 8 bases removed from V and 7 bases from J, the gap between germline ends came to 12 bases. There are 12 residues in the CDR3.

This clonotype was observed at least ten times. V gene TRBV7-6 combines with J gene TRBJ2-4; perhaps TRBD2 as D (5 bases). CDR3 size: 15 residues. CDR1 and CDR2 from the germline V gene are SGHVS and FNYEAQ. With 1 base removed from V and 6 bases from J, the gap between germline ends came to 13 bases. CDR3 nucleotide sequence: TGTGCCAGCAGCTTAGGACCCCAAGGAGGAAACATTCAGTACTTC. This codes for CASSLGPQGGNIQYF.

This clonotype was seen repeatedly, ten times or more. CDR3 coding DNA: TGTGCCAGCAGGAATTCTCCCGGGACTTTCGAGCAGTACTTC. As protein: CASRNSPGTFEQYF. The V call is TRBV28, the J call TRBJ2-7; a possible D gene is TRBD2 (6 bases). The CDR3 runs 14 residues. V was pared by 6 bases and J by 6 bases, with 18 bases between. Germline assignment: CDR1 MDHEN and CDR2 SYDVKM.

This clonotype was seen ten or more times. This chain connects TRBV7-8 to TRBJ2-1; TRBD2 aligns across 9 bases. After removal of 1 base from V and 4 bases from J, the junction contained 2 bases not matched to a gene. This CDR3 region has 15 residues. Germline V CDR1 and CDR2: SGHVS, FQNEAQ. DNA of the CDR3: TGTGCCAGCAGCTTAGGGCGGGGGGGATACAATGAGCAGTTCTTC. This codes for CASSLGRGGYNEQFF.

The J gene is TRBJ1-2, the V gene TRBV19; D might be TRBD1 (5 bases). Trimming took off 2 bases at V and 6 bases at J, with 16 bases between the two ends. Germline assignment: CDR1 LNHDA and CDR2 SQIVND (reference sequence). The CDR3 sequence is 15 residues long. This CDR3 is CASSISAARVDGYTF. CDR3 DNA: TGTGCCAGTAGTATATCAGCGGCCAGGGTGGATGGCTACACCTTC.

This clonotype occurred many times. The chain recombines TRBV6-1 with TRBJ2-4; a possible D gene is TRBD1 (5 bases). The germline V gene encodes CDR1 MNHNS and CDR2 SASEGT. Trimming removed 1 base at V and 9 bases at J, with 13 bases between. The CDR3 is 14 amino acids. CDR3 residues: CASSEVLDSRIQYF. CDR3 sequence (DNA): TGTGCCAGCAGTGAAGTACTTGACAGCCGCATTCAGTACTTC.

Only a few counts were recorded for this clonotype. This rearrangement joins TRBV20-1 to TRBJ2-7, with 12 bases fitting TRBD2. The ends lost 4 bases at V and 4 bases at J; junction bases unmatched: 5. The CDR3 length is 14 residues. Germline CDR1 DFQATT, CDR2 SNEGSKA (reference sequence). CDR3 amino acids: CSATRLAGDYEQYF. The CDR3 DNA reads TGCAGTGCTACCCGACTAGCGGGAGATTACGAGCAGTACTTC.

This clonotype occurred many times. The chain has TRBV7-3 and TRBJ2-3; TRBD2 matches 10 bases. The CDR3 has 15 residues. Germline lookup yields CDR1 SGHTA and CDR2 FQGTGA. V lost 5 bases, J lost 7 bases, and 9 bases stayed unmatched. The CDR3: CASSPSPGLANTQYF. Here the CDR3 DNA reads TGTGCCAGCAGCCCGTCCCCGGGACTAGCGAATACGCAGTATTTT.

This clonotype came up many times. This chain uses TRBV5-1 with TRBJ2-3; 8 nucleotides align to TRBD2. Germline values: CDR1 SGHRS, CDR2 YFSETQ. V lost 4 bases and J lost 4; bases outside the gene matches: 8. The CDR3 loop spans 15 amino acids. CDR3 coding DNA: TGCGCCAGCAGCGTCCTTGGACTAGCATCAGATACGCAGTATTTT. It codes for CASSVLGLASDTQYF.

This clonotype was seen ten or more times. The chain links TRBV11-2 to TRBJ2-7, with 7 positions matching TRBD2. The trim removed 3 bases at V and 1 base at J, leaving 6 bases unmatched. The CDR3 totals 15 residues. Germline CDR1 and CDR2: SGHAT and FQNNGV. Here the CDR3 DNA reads TGTGCCAGCAGCTTGGAGGGAGGGGCATCCTACGAGCAGTACTTC. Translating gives CASSLEGGASYEQYF. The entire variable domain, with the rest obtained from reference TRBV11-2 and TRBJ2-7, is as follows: EAGVAQSPRYKIIEKRQSVAFWCNPISGHATLYWYQQILGQGPKLLIQFQNNGVVDDSQLPKDRFSAERLKGVDSTLKIQPAKLEDSAVYLCASSLEGGASYEQYFGPGTRLTVT.

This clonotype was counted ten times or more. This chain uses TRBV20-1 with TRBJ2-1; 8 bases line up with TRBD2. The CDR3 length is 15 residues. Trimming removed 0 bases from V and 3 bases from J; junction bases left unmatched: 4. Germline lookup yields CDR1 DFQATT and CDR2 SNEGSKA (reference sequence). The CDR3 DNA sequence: TGCAGTGCTAGAGAGGGGCTAGCGGGCTACAATGAGCAGTTCTTC. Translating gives CSAREGLAGYNEQFF.

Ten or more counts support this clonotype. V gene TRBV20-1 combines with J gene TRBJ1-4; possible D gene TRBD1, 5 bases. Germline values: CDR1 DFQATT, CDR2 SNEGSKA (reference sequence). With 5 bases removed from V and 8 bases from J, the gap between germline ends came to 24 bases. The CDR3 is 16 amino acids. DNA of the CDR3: TGCAGTGCTCCCACGGGTGGACAAACAGTTGGGGAAAAACTGTTTTTT. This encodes CSAPTGGQTVGEKLFF.

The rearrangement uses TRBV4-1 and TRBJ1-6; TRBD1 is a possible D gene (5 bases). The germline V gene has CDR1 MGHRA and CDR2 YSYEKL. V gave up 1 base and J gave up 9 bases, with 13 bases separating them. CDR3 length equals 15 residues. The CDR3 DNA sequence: TGCGCCAGCAGCCAAGTTGGCGGGGGAGCTTCACCCCTCCACTTT. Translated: CASSQVGGGASPLHF.